This T cell receptor (beta chain) emerged from a study of cytomegalovirus exposure and HLA in healthy donors. On the study more broadly: Within the Caucasian-associated ancestry cluster were roughly 81% of the 398 genotyped donors. Study-wide results and limits: There were reportedly fewer N-insertions in an Asian-associated ancestry cluster than the roughly 700-donor mean, in a later analysis. In an earlier analysis, productive rearrangement rates for most beta V segments clustered near 87% or 30%. The study recorded over 150 TCR beta chains that were cytomegalovirus-associated.

A multiplex PCR was run with 60 Vbeta primers and 13 Jbeta primers. The data were produced by immunoSEQ multiplex PCR, yet TCRdb's version contains in-frame clones alone and is incomplete. The table includes fewer than 200,000 clones, approximately 80% detected once. Notes on this clone: Its antigen is not known.

Germline V gives CDR1 LGHNA, CDR2 YSLEER. Trimming cost V 1 base and J 8 bases; bases outside gene matches: 5. The CDR3 covers 16 residues. Sequencing input: PBMCs. The rearrangement links TRBV4-3 to TRBJ2-1, with 13 bases matching TRBD2. The sequence was collected from a woman in her fifties or sixties in good health and CMV-seropositive. DNA of the CDR3: TGCGCCAGCAGCCAAGGGACTAGCGGGGGTCTGGATGAGCAGTTCTTC. Translated: CASSQGTSGGLDEQFF.